A single sample gave rise to the 29 T cell receptor beta chains below, sequenced in a study of regulatory T cells in long-lasting Graves disease. Arm-PCR of CDR3 regions and iRepertoire HTBI primers were the basis on which TCR beta libraries were built. A single record per CDR3 protein comes from TCRdb applying MiXCR to the multiplex PCR reads. The table shows hundreds of thousands of distinct CDR3 sequences, with more than 15% occurring only once. Noted time point: newly diagnosed GD, antithyroid drugs for less than 3 months. PBMC RNA served as the TCR library source. This sample also belongs to another study, concerning T cells in Graves' hyperthyroidism and ophthalmopathy.

The source was peripheral blood mononuclear cells (PBMCs), collected at new diagnosis, from a patient treated with antithyroid drugs. Source of these receptors: a woman aged 35-60 years with Graves disease.

This clonotype turned up a few times. The chain carries TRBV6-5 and TRBJ2-2; D possibly corresponds to TRBD2 (6 bases). The CDR3 runs 15 residues. Germline V gene lookup returns CDR1 MNHEY and CDR2 SVGAGI. The V and J ends lost 0 bases and 6 bases respectively, with 11 bases between them. CDR3 region: CASSYSQGGAGELFF. DNA for the CDR3: TGTGCCAGCAGTTACTCCCAGGGAGGAGCCGGGGAGCTGTTTTTT.

This clonotype was observed a few times. The CDR3 bases are TGTGCCAGCAGTGGCCTCTGGGACAGGGCGTTCAATGAGCAGTTCTTC. This translates into CASSGLWDRAFNEQFF. The V call is TRBV25-1, the J call TRBJ2-1, with 9 bases aligning to TRBD1. V gave up 4 bases and J gave up 6 bases; unmatched junction bases: 10. The CDR3 spans 16 residues. Germline lookup yields CDR1 MGHDK and CDR2 SYGVNS.

This clonotype was counted between two and nine times. This sequence joins TRBV7-9 and TRBJ2-1; 9 nucleotides line up with TRBD2. Germline CDR1 SEHNR, CDR2 FQNEAQ (reference sequence). The CDR3 consists of 15 residues. V shed 3 bases, J shed 5 bases, and the junction held 5 bases outside the gene matches. This CDR3 reads CASSFAGGGDNEQFF. The CDR3 nucleotides are TGTGCCAGCAGCTTTGCGGGGGGGGGAGACAATGAGCAGTTCTTC.

This clonotype turned up a few times. This chain uses TRBV7-3 with TRBJ2-2; a possible D gene is TRBD1 (5 bases). The germline CDR1 and CDR2 sequences are SGHTA and FQGTGA. CDR3 size: 14 residues. V was clipped by 4 bases and J by 0 bases, with 6 bases between them. In DNA form, the CDR3 reads TGTGCCAGCAGCTCGACAGCGAACACCGGGGAGCTGTTTTTT. Translated: CASSSTANTGELFF.

In nucleotides, the CDR3 is TGTGCCAGCAGCCGAACCGGGACTAGCGGGTCATCAGATACGCAGTATTTT. Amino acid sequence: CASSRTGTSGSSDTQYF. The chain recombines TRBV5-4 with TRBJ2-3; 12 positions agree with TRBD2. The CDR3 is 17 residues long. In germline, CDR1 is SGHNT, CDR2 YYREEE (reference sequence). J gave up 4 bases and V 4 bases, and 10 bases lay outside the gene matches.

V usage is TRBV7-9 and J usage is TRBJ2-2; 7 bases are a match to TRBD1. V shed 5 bases and J 3 bases; nucleotides not matched to a gene: 9. The CDR3 spans 16 residues. Germline-derived CDR1 and CDR2 are SEHNR and FQNEAQ (reference sequence). CDR3 nucleotide sequence: TGTGCCAGCAGCCTATCCGGGACAGCCTACACCGGGGAGCTGTTTTTT. Protein product: CASSLSGTAYTGELFF.

This clonotype appeared a few times. The chain uses TRBV12-3 or TRBV12-4 and TRBJ1-2, with D possibly TRBD1 on 5 matching bases. The length of the CDR3 is 12 residues. The germline V and J ends were trimmed by 8 bases and 4 bases, with 11 bases remaining between them. CDR3 coding DNA: TGTGCCAGCGGGGCAGGGTCCTATGGCTACACCTTC. Amino acids: CASGAGSYGYTF.

This clonotype showed up many times. CDR3 bases: TGTGCCAGCAACGGGGGAACGAATGAAAAACTGTTTTTT. Residues: CASNGGTNEKLFF. V is TRBV12-3 or TRBV12-4 and J is TRBJ1-4, with a tentative D call TRBD1 (5 bases). CDR3 length equals 13 residues. V was clipped by 7 bases and J by 5 bases, with 11 bases between them.

CDR3 in DNA: TGTGCCAGCAGTTTAGGGGGGCAAAATCAGCCCCAGCATTTT. Translating gives CASSLGGQNQPQHF. The chain has TRBV12-3 or TRBV12-4 and TRBJ1-5; tentative D call: TRBD1 (6 bases). Trimming pared 1 base from V and 4 bases from J, leaving 8 bases between. The CDR3 is 14 amino acids.

The chain is built from TRBV5-5 and TRBJ1-5; the match to TRBD1 covers 8 bases. The germline CDR1 and CDR2 sequences are SGHKS and YYEKEE (reference sequence). V lost 0 bases, J lost 8 bases, and 4 bases stayed unmatched. The CDR3 consists of 14 residues. CDR3 protein: CASSLDRGVEPQHF. For the CDR3, the DNA is TGTGCCAGCAGCTTGGACAGGGGGGTCGAGCCCCAGCATTTT.

This clonotype came up a few times. The chain has TRBV11-2 and TRBJ2-5; the match to TRBD2 covers 15 bases. The germline CDR1 and CDR2 sequences are SGHAT and FQNNGV. This CDR3 comprises 16 residues. V gave up 5 bases and J gave up 4 bases; unmatched junction bases: 5. CDR3 residues: CASSLQGLAGGETQYF. The CDR3 nucleotides are TGTGCCAGCAGCCTCCAGGGACTAGCGGGGGGAGAGACCCAGTACTTC.

The CDR3 sequence: CATSDRGQGAMTADTQYF. Written as DNA, the CDR3 is TGTGCCACCAGTGATAGGGGACAGGGGGCGATGACGGCAGATACGCAGTATTTT. This chain uses TRBV24-1 with TRBJ2-3; 12 bases map to TRBD1. Per the germline V gene, CDR1 is KGHDR and CDR2 is SFDVKD. With 3 bases clipped from V and 4 bases from J, the junction kept 10 bases outside the gene matches. This CDR3 spans 18 amino acids.

V usage is TRBV30 and J usage is TRBJ2-7; 8 bases are shared with TRBD1. Trimming at V came to 5 bases and at J to 0 bases, leaving 9 bases not matched to a gene. CDR3 length equals 15 residues. CDR1 and CDR2 (germline): GTSNPN, SVGIG (reference sequence). The CDR3 is CAWGVGTGPSYEQYF. In DNA form, the CDR3 reads TGTGCCTGGGGGGTGGGGACAGGTCCCTCCTACGAGCAGTACTTC.

About this clonotype: A much bigger clone sits one base away, suggesting this may be a read error. The V gene is TRBV15, the J gene TRBJ1-1; TRBD1 matches at 8 bases. Germline assignment: CDR1 LNHNV and CDR2 YYDKDF (reference sequence). The length of the CDR3 is 14 residues. The CDR3 DNA reads TGTGCCACCAGCACTCGGACAGGGAGCGCTGAAGCTCTCTTT. Protein sequence: CATSTRTGSAEALF. Full variable domain (outside the CDR3, taken from reference TRBV15 and TRBJ1-1): DAMVIQNPRYQVTQFGKPVTLSCSQTLNHNVMYWYQQKSSQAPKLLFHYYDKDFNNEADTPDNFQSRRPNTSFCFLDIRSPGLGDTAMYLCATSTRTGSAEALFGQGTRLTVV.

This clonotype has ten or more counts. CDR3 residues: CASSLLGKAFF. Written as DNA, the CDR3 is TGTGCCAGCAGTTTATTGGGGAAAGCTTTCTTT. The rearrangement links TRBV12-3 or TRBV12-4 to TRBJ1-1; D ambiguous. The CDR3 sequence is 11 residues long. The V end lost 2 bases, the J end lost 9 bases, and 7 bases lay between the germline ends.

The chain recombines TRBV9 with TRBJ1-6; D ambiguous. The CDR3 totals 13 residues. Germline V gene lookup returns CDR1 SGDLS and CDR2 YYNGEE. V was shortened by 3 bases and J by 12 bases, with 13 bases between the two germline ends. DNA for the CDR3: TGTGCCAGCAGCGCCCGGACGTACAGACCCCTCCACTTT. Translation: CASSARTYRPLHF.

The chain couples TRBV29-1 to TRBJ1-1; 9 bases fit TRBD1. Germline CDR1 SQVTM, CDR2 ANQGSEA. The V and J ends lost 4 bases and 4 bases, in that order; junction bases with no gene match: 13. This CDR3 contains 16 residues. CDR3 DNA sequence: TGCAGCGTTGGAGGGGGCTTACAGGGGGCGGGCACTGAAGCTTTCTTT. This gives the protein CSVGGGLQGAGTEAFF.

This clonotype was seen a few times. V is TRBV20-1 and J is TRBJ2-1, with D possibly TRBD1 on 6 matching bases. This CDR3 has 13 amino acids. Germline CDR1 DFQATT, CDR2 SNEGSKA (reference sequence). V lost 5 bases to trimming and J lost 4 bases, with 12 bases between them. The DNA for the CDR3 is TGCAGTGCTGGACCCCAGGGGTACAATGAGCAGTTCTTC. Protein: CSAGPQGYNEQFF.

This clonotype was counted only a few times. The chain has TRBV2 and TRBJ1-6; TRBD1 matches at 7 bases. The germline V gene has CDR1 SNHLY and CDR2 FYNNEI. The CDR3 is 19 amino acids. J lost 0 bases, V lost 6 bases, and 14 bases had no gene match. CDR3 coding DNA: TGTGCCAGCAGACCCGGGGACAGATCCAGTTCCTCCTATAATTCACCCCTCCACTTT. It is translated as CASRPGDRSSSSYNSPLHF.

The chain joins TRBV6-1 to TRBJ2-6; no firm D call. Germline V gene sequence: CDR1 MNHNS, CDR2 SASEGT. V was pared by 0 bases and J by 3 bases, with 6 bases between. This CDR3 has 15 residues. DNA of the CDR3: TGTGCCAGCAGTGAAGCGGGGTATGGGGCCAACGTCCTGACTTTC. It codes for CASSEAGYGANVLTF.

This clonotype occurred a few times. Here the CDR3 reads CASSRPIGIQETQYF. The CDR3 DNA sequence: TGTGCCAGCAGCCGCCCTATAGGGATTCAAGAGACCCAGTACTTC. The chain combines TRBV14 with TRBJ2-5; D is ambiguous. V was shortened by 4 bases and J by 2 bases, with 14 bases between the two germline ends. This CDR3 spans 15 amino acids. In germline, CDR1 is SGHDN, CDR2 FVKESK.

This clonotype was observed many times. The chain is built from TRBV18 and TRBJ1-2; perhaps TRBD1 as D (5 bases). The V gene lost 0 bases and the J gene lost 7 bases, with 15 bases spanning the gap. Per the germline V gene, CDR1 is KGHSH and CDR2 is LQKENI. CDR3 length: 15 amino acids. Here the CDR3 reads CASSPPIPGSFGYTF. CDR3 coding DNA: TGTGCCAGCTCACCACCGATTCCAGGGAGTTTTGGCTACACCTTC.

This clonotype was counted at least ten times. V gene TRBV2 combines with J gene TRBJ1-2; 9 positions match TRBD1. This CDR3 contains 14 residues. V shed 3 bases, J shed 8 bases, and the junction held 7 bases outside the gene matches. Germline CDR1 is SNHLY and CDR2 is FYNNEI. The CDR3 region has the DNA TGTGCCAGCAGTGAGCAGGGACAGGGAGGAGGCTACACCTTC. Protein: CASSEQGQGGGYTF.

This clonotype has more than one count but fewer than ten. The V gene is TRBV4-2, the J gene TRBJ2-2; 14 nucleotides align to TRBD2. The ends lost 4 bases at V and 1 base at J; junction bases unmatched: 11. Germline V CDR1 and CDR2: LGHNA, YNFKEQ. The CDR3 is made up of 20 amino acids. The DNA for the CDR3 is TGTGCCAGCAGCCCCTCTCAGGGACTAGCGGGGGCCAAGAACACCGGGGAGCTGTTTTTT. This sequence encodes CASSPSQGLAGAKNTGELFF.

The sample holds many counts of this clonotype. V gene TRBV19 combines with J gene TRBJ1-1; 7 nucleotides align to TRBD1. Germline CDR1 and CDR2: LNHDA and SQIVND (reference sequence). Trimming removed 9 bases from V and 0 bases from J; junction bases left unmatched: 4. This CDR3 is built from 13 residues. Here the CDR3 reads CASRDRVNTEAFF. The CDR3 DNA follows: TGTGCCAGCCGGGACAGAGTGAACACTGAAGCTTTCTTT.

The rearrangement joins TRBV19 to TRBJ1-1; D unresolved. The CDR3 extends over 14 amino acids. V gave up 10 bases and J gave up 0 bases, with 15 bases separating them. The germline V gene encodes CDR1 LNHDA and CDR2 SQIVND (reference sequence). The CDR3 sequence is CATSWADMNTEAFF. In nucleotides, the CDR3 is TGTGCCACCAGCTGGGCAGACATGAACACTGAAGCTTTCTTT.

The V gene is TRBV6-5, the J gene TRBJ2-3; a possible D gene is TRBD1 (5 bases). Germline V gene lookup returns CDR1 MNHEY and CDR2 SVGAGI. The CDR3 runs to 17 residues. The V and J ends lost 0 bases and 3 bases respectively, with 16 bases between them. CDR3 protein: CASSYSITGLRTDTQYF. CDR3 sequence (DNA): TGTGCCAGCAGTTACTCTATTACAGGCTTGCGGACAGATACGCAGTATTTT.

This clonotype was counted a few times. The CDR3 does not end in the conserved phenylalanine or tryptophan, so this is likely a read error. The chain has TRBV18 and TRBJ1-2; possible D gene TRBD1, 5 bases. This CDR3 spans 15 amino acids. V shed 3 bases and J shed 0 bases, with 11 bases lying between them. Per germline, CDR1 KGHSH and CDR2 LQKENI. The CDR3: CASSPTVAANYGYTL. The CDR3 bases are TGTGCCAGCTCACCGACAGTAGCCGCTAACTATGGCTACACCCTC.

The table lists this clonotype with many counts. The chain recombines TRBV7-9 with TRBJ1-1, with D unclear. The length of the CDR3 is 14 residues. V was shortened by 6 bases and J by 0 bases, with 11 bases between the two germline ends. CDR1 and CDR2 (germline): SEHNR, FQNEAQ (reference sequence). The CDR3 spells CASSIESMNTEAFF. The CDR3 bases are TGTGCCAGCAGTATAGAGAGCATGAACACTGAAGCTTTCTTT.